This is a list of T cell receptor beta chains from one sample in a study of control samples from healthy donors and cancer patients. TCRdb's copy holds only in-frame clones and misses some; the assay was immunoSEQ multiplex PCR. The table has some 150,000 clones, under 95% seen once; the top ten hold roughly 14%. Sequencing used blood. The receptors were gathered from a man aged 40-55 years in good health. Both conserved end residues are part of each CDR3. The D gene is left open where the match is weak. Clone size is given for some rows only: seen once, a few or many times, or a class if the clone is expanded.

J,V,D,size,CDR3,DNA
TRBJ2-3,TRBV5-1,-,-,CASSLVGVLTDTQYF,TGCGCCAGCAGCTTGGTAGGAGTTCTCACAGATACGCAGTATTTT
TRBJ1-6,TRBV3-1/TRBV3-2,-,-,CASSQGRINSPLHF,TGTGCCAGCAGCCAAGGACGGATTAATTCACCCCTCCACTTT
TRBJ1-2,TRBV6-2/TRBV6-3,TRBD1,-,CASSFLDRANYGYTF,TGTGCCAGCAGTTTTTTGGACAGGGCCAACTATGGCTACACCTTC
TRBJ1-1,TRBV10-2,-,-,CASSGHPNTEAFF,TGCGCCAGCAGTGGGCACCCGAACACTGAAGCTTTCTTT
TRBJ2-3,TRBV5-1,-,-,CASSLSLGDTDTQYF,TGCGCCAGCAGCTTGTCCCTAGGCGACACAGATACGCAGTATTTT
TRBJ2-7,TRBV12-3/TRBV12-4,-,-,CASSPGQRYEQYF,TGTGCCAGCAGCCCCGGACAGCGTTACGAGCAGTACTTC
TRBJ1-2,TRBV5-1,-,-,CASSLGWRQFHGYTF,TGCGCCAGCAGCTTGGGATGGCGGCAATTTCATGGCTACACCTTC
TRBJ2-5,TRBV12-3/TRBV12-4,-,-,CASAQQETQYF,TGTGCCAGCGCCCAACAAGAGACCCAGTACTTC
TRBJ2-1,TRBV5-4,-,-,CASRGWAGERNDEQFF,TGTGCCAGCAGGGGGTGGGCAGGGGAGAGGAACGATGAGCAGTTCTTC
TRBJ1-4,TRBV9,-,-,CASSPAGGGEKLFF,TGTGCCAGCAGCCCGGCGGGGGGAGGAGAAAAACTGTTTTTT
TRBJ2-3,TRBV15,TRBD2,-,CATSVSGPQDTQYF,TGTGCCACCAGTGTTAGCGGGCCACAGGATACGCAGTATTTT
TRBJ2-3,TRBV5-4,TRBD1,-,CASSWTGSQDTQYF,TGTGCCAGCAGCTGGACAGGGAGCCAGGATACGCAGTATTTT
TRBJ2-6,TRBV27,TRBD1,-,CASSGPGQGARSSGANVLTF,TGTGCCAGCAGTGGCCCGGGACAGGGAGCCCGATCCTCTGGGGCCAACGTCCTGACTTTC
TRBJ1-1,TRBV27,TRBD1,-,CASSLQQGLLNTEAFF,TGTGCCAGCAGTCTGCAACAGGGGCTCCTGAACACTGAAGCTTTCTTT
TRBJ2-7,TRBV6-5,TRBD1,few,CASSYRRTGEYEQYF,TGTGCCAGCAGTTATAGGAGGACAGGGGAATACGAGCAGTACTTC
TRBJ1-2,TRBV13,-,-,CASSLVKPYGYTF,TGTGCCAGCAGCTTAGTGAAACCCTATGGCTACACCTTC
TRBJ2-2,TRBV5-1,-,-,CASRDTVGAPGELFF,TGCGCCAGCAGGGATACAGTGGGGGCTCCCGGGGAGCTGTTTTTT
TRBJ2-5,TRBV9,-,-,CASSVDGETQYF,TGTGCCAGCAGCGTAGATGGGGAGACCCAGTACTTC
TRBJ2-7,TRBV27,-,-,CASSLRLQSYEQYF,TGTGCCAGCAGTTTACGGTTACAGTCCTACGAGCAGTACTTC
TRBJ2-3,TRBV20-1,-,-,CSASGGLADTQYF,TGCAGTGCTAGTGGTGGGCTCGCAGATACGCAGTATTTT
TRBJ1-2,TRBV6-2/TRBV6-3,TRBD1,-,CASSARGLYGYTF,TGTGCCAGCAGCGCCAGGGGGCTCTATGGCTACACCTTC
TRBJ1-6,TRBV9,-,-,CASSVRENNSPLHF,TGTGCCAGCAGCGTCCGGGAGAATAATTCACCCCTCCACTTT
TRBJ1-4,TRBV14,-,-,CASSQDNVGNKLFF,TGTGCCAGCAGCCAAGATAATGTAGGGAACAAACTGTTTTTT
TRBJ1-1,TRBV24-1,TRBD1,once,CATSQQGGYTEAFF,TGTGCCACCAGCCAACAGGGGGGGTACACTGAAGCTTTCTTT
TRBJ1-1,TRBV7-9,-,-,CASSSQRAGRKWTEAFF,TGTGCCAGCAGCTCCCAGCGGGCAGGGAGGAAGTGGACTGAAGCTTTCTTT
TRBJ2-7,TRBV4-2,-,-,CASSQELSFTGSSYEQYF,TGTGCCAGCAGCCAAGAGTTAAGTTTTACAGGCTCCTCCTACGAGCAGTACTTC
TRBJ2-5,TRBV6-2/TRBV6-3,TRBD2,once,CASSYLLPGGTSGSKETQYF,TGTGCCAGCAGTTACTTACTGCCAGGGGGGACTAGCGGGAGCAAAGAGACCCAGTACTTC
TRBJ2-7,TRBV5-4,TRBD2,-,CASSPGLAGGSYEQYF,TGTGCCAGCAGCCCCGGACTAGCGGGAGGGAGCTACGAGCAGTACTTC
TRBJ1-1,TRBV28,-,once,CASSSIPGRRNTEAFF,TGTGCCAGCAGTTCAATCCCAGGGAGACGAAACACTGAAGCTTTCTTT
TRBJ1-1,TRBV9,TRBD1,-,CASSVAGTDEAFF,TGTGCCAGCAGCGTCGCTGGGACAGACGAAGCTTTCTTT
TRBJ2-5,TRBV15,-,-,CATSRDSRVQETQYF,TGTGCCACCAGCAGAGATTCCAGGGTCCAAGAGACCCAGTACTTC
TRBJ2-1,TRBV10-1,-,-,CASSETPGVGTIQQFF,TGCGCCAGCAGTGAGACCCCGGGAGTCGGAACAATTCAGCAGTTCTTC
TRBJ1-5,TRBV13,-,-,CASSQGGESNQPQHF,TGTGCCAGCAGTCAAGGGGGGGAAAGCAATCAGCCCCAGCATTTT
TRBJ1-1,TRBV6-6,-,-,CASSRGGPGEAFF,TGTGCCAGCAGCCGGGGGGGGCCGGGTGAAGCTTTCTTT
TRBJ1-5,TRBV27,TRBD1,once,CASSPGTGGFPQPQHF,TGTGCCAGCAGCCCAGGAACAGGGGGCTTCCCTCAGCCCCAGCATTTT
TRBJ1-2,TRBV28,-,-,CASSYPGSNYGYTF,TGTGCCAGCAGTTACCCAGGCTCTAACTATGGCTACACCTTC
TRBJ1-2,TRBV3-1/TRBV3-2,-,-,CASSQSGFRNGYTF,TGTGCCAGCAGCCAATCTGGCTTCCGGAACGGCTACACCTTC
TRBJ2-2,TRBV7-9,TRBD1,-,CASRRDRDAGELFF,TGTGCCAGCAGACGGGACAGGGACGCCGGGGAGCTGTTTTTT
TRBJ1-5,TRBV7-9,-,-,CASSLDGSSNQPQHF,TGTGCCAGCAGCTTAGACGGCAGTAGCAATCAGCCCCAGCATTTT
TRBJ2-7,TRBV7-2,TRBD1,-,CASSSGQVWSSYEQYF,TGTGCCAGCAGTTCGGGACAGGTATGGAGCTCCTACGAGCAGTACTTC
TRBJ1-2,TRBV12-3/TRBV12-4,-,few,CASSLGHFYGYTF,TGTGCCAGCAGCTTGGGACATTTCTATGGCTACACCTTC
TRBJ2-7,TRBV3-1/TRBV3-2,-,-,CASSYGTDGTYEQYF,TGTGCCAGCAGCTACGGGACGGATGGGACCTACGAGCAGTACTTC
TRBJ1-1,TRBV7-9,-,-,CASSSTGIWNTEAFF,TGTGCCAGCAGCTCAACAGGGATCTGGAACACTGAAGCTTTCTTT
TRBJ2-3,TRBV9,-,-,CASSVEVQGTTDTQYF,TGTGCCAGCAGCGTAGAGGTTCAGGGAACCACAGATACGCAGTATTTT
TRBJ1-4,TRBV7-3,-,-,CASSLTPGTNEKLFF,TGTGCCAGCAGCTTAACGCCCGGGACCAATGAAAAACTGTTTTTT
TRBJ1-1,TRBV27,-,-,CASSLVPGEAFF,TGTGCCAGCAGTTTAGTCCCAGGGGAAGCTTTCTTT
TRBJ2-3,TRBV7-2,TRBD2,once,CASKAGGPDTQYF,TGTGCCAGCAAAGCGGGGGGGCCCGATACGCAGTATTTT
TRBJ2-5,TRBV6-6,-,-,CASSRPGSETQYF,TGTGCCAGCAGTCGGCCGGGATCAGAGACCCAGTACTTC
TRBJ1-2,TRBV5-1,-,-,CASSWVRSYGYTF,TGCGCCAGCAGCTGGGTAAGGAGCTATGGCTACACCTTC
TRBJ2-3,TRBV21-1,-,few,CASSKEDHQLSDTQYF,TGTGCCAGCAGCAAAGAGGACCATCAATTGTCAGATACGCAGTATTTT
TRBJ1-2,TRBV14,-,-,CASSRHGDYGYTF,TGTGCCAGCAGCCGCCACGGAGACTATGGCTACACCTTC
TRBJ2-7,TRBV11-2,-,-,CASSPKGGSEGYF,TGTGCCAGCAGCCCAAAAGGGGGTTCGGAGGGGTACTTC
TRBJ1-4,TRBV28,-,-,CASSLLAEPTNEKLFF,TGTGCCAGCAGTTTATTGGCGGAACCAACTAATGAAAAACTGTTTTTT
TRBJ2-1,TRBV9,TRBD2,-,CASSQRPSGRLYEQFF,TGTGCCAGCAGCCAGCGACCTAGCGGGAGATTATATGAGCAGTTCTTC
TRBJ1-2,TRBV24-1,-,-,CATSDLTDKGGYTF,TGTGCCACCAGTGATTTGACGGACAAGGGAGGCTACACCTTC
TRBJ1-1,TRBV5-6,-,-,CASSLGAMNTEAFF,TGTGCCAGCAGCTTGGGGGCCATGAACACTGAAGCTTTCTTT
TRBJ1-2,TRBV5-4,-,-,CASSLGGGEGLGYTF,TGTGCCAGCAGCCTCGGGGGAGGGGAAGGATTAGGCTACACCTTC